This T cell receptor beta chain comes out of a study of T cell responses to AZD1222 COVID-19 vaccine. Study conclusions and caveats: Dominant CD4 TCR responses targeted spike regions 160-218 and 743-854. Scientists sampled the repertoires only once the peak T cell response had passed. Nearly half of spike-specific TCRs reportedly go after variant regions that carry no mutations.

The germline V and J ends were trimmed by 1 base and 5 bases, with 12 bases remaining between them. Germline-derived CDR1 and CDR2 are MGHRA and YSYEKL. This CDR3 has 15 residues. As concerns this clone: The antigen remains undetermined.

The table came from immunoSEQ multiplex PCR; TCRdb's copy has only in-frame clones and leaves some out. Of 140,000 to 150,000 clones listed, about 93% are singletons. The clonotype originates from an adult in good health. The chain recombines TRBV4-1 with TRBJ1-5, with D possibly TRBD1 on 6 matching bases. Sequenced material: peripheral blood, taken on day 0 of AZD1222 vaccination. This chain's CDR3 is CASSQGDRRDQPQHF. The CDR3 DNA reads as TGCGCCAGCAGCCAAGGAGACAGGAGGGATCAGCCCCAGCATTTT.